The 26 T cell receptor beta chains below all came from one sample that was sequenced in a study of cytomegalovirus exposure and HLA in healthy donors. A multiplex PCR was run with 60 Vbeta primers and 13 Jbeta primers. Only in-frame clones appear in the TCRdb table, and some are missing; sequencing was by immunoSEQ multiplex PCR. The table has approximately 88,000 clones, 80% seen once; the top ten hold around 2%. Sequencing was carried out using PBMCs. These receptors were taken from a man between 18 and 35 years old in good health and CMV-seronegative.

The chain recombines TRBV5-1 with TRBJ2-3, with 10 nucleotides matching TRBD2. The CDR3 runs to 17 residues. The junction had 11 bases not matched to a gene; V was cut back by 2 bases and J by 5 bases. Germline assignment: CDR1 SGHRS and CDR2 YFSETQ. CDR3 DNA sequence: TGCGCCAGCAGCTTTGCGCTTAAGCGGGGGGGCGGAGATACGCAGTATTTT. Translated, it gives CASSFALKRGGGDTQYF.

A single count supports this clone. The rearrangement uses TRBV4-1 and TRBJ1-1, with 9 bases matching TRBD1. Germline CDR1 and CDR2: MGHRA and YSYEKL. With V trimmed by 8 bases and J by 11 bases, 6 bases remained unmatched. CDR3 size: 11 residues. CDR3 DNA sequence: TGCGCCAGCGGGGACAGGGTTGCGGCTTTCTTT. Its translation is CASGDRVAAFF.

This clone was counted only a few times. For the CDR3, the DNA is TGTGCCAGCAGTTACTCAGGCAGGGGGAATCAGCCCCAGCATTTT. Translation: CASSYSGRGNQPQHF. The chain joins TRBV6-6 to TRBJ1-5; 7 nucleotides align to TRBD1. The length of the CDR3 is 15 residues. Germline CDR1 MNHNY, CDR2 SVGAGI (reference sequence). The V and J ends lost 0 bases and 4 bases, in that order; junction bases with no gene match: 3.

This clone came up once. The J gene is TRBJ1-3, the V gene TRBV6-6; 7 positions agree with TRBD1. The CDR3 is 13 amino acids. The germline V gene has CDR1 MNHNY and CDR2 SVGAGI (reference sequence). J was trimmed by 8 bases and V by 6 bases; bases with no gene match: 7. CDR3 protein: CASSQDRVDTIYF. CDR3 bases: TGTGCCAGCAGCCAAGACAGGGTAGACACCATATATTTT.

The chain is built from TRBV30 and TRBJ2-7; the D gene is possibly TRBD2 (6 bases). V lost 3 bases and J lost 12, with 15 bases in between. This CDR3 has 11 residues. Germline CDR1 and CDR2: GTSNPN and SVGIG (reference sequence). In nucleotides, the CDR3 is TGTGCCTGGAGCCCGACTAGTCTCATGTACTTC. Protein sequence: CAWSPTSLMYF.

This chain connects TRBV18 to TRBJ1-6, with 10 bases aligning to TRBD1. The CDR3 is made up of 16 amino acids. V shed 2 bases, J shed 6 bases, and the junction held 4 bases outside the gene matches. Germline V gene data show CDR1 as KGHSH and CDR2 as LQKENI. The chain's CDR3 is CASSPDRGRSNSPLHF. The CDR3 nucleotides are TGTGCCAGCTCACCAGACAGGGGGCGAAGTAATTCACCCCTCCACTTT.

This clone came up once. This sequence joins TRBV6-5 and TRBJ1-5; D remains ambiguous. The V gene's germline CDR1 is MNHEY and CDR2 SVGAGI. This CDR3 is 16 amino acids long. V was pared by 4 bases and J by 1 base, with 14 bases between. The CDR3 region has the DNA TGTGCCAGCAGTTCTTCAGGCGTTAACAGCAATCAGCCCCAGCATTTT. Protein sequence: CASSSSGVNSNQPQHF.

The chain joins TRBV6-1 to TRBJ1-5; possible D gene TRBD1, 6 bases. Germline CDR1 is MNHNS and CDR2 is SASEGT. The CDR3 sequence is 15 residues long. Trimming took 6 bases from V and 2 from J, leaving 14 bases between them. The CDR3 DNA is TGTGCCAGCAGCAATGGAGAGGGGGGCAATCAGCCCCAGCATTTT. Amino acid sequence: CASSNGEGGNQPQHF.

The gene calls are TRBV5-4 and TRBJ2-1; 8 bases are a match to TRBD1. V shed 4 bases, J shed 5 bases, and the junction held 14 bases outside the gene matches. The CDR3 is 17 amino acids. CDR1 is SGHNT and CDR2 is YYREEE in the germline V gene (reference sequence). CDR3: CASSPTAGTGGHNEQFF. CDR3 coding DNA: TGTGCCAGCAGCCCTACAGCCGGGACAGGCGGCCACAATGAGCAGTTCTTC.

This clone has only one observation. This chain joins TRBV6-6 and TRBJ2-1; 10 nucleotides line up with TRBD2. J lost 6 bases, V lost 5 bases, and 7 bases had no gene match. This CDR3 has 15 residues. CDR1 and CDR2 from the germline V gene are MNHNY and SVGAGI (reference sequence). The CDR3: CASSPRTSGLNEQFF. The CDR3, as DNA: TGTGCCAGCAGTCCCAGGACTAGCGGCCTCAATGAGCAGTTCTTC.

CDR3 in amino acids: CASQGPKAYYTF. In DNA, the CDR3 is TGTGCCAGCCAGGGCCCCAAAGCCTACTACACCTTC. This rearrangement joins TRBV5-4 to TRBJ1-2, with D perhaps matching TRBD1 (5 bases). Between the trimmed V and J ends, which lost 7 bases and 10 bases, there was a span of 17 bases. This CDR3 is built from 12 residues. The germline CDR1 and CDR2 sequences are SGHNT and YYREEE (reference sequence). Using reference TRBV5-4 and TRBJ1-2 for the parts outside the CDR3, the full variable domain is ETGVTQSPTHLIKTRGQQVTLRCSSQSGHNTVSWYQQALGQGPQFIFQYYREEENGRGNFPPRFSGLQFPNYSSELNVNALELDDSALYLCASQGPKAYYTFGSGTRLTVV.

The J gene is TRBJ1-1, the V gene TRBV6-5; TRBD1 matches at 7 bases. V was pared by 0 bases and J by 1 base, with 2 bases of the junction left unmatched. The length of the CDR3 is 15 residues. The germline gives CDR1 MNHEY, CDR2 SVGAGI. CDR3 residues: CASSYSGDRNTEAFF. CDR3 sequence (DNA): TGTGCCAGCAGTTACTCCGGGGACAGGAACACTGAAGCTTTCTTT.

CDR3 DNA sequence: TGCGCCAGCAGCCAGAGGGAGGCCATGAACACTGAAGCTTTCTTT. Its protein product is CASSQREAMNTEAFF. The gene calls are TRBV4-1 and TRBJ1-1, with unresolved D. This CDR3 spans 15 amino acids. Germline CDR1 and CDR2: MGHRA and YSYEKL. Trimming left V 3 bases short and J 0 bases short, with 11 bases between.

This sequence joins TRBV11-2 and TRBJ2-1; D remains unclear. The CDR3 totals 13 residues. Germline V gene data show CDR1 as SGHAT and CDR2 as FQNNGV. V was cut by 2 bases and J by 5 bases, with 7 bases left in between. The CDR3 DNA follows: TGTGCCAGCAGCTTACCCCCCGACAATGAGCAGTTCTTC. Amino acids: CASSLPPDNEQFF. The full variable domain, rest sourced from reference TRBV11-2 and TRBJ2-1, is EAGVAQSPRYKIIEKRQSVAFWCNPISGHATLYWYQQILGQGPKLLIQFQNNGVVDDSQLPKDRFSAERLKGVDSTLKIQPAKLEDSAVYLCASSLPPDNEQFFGPGTRLTVL.

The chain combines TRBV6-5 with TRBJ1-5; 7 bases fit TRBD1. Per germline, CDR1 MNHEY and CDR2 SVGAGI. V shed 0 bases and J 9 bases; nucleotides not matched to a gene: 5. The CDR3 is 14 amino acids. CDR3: CASSYSDRTGPQHF. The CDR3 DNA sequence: TGTGCCAGCAGTTACTCGGACAGGACTGGGCCCCAGCATTTT.

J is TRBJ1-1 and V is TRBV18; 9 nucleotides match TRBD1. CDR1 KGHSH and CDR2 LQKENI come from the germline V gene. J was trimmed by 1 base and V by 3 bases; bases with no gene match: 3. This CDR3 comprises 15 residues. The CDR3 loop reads CASSPRQGENTEAFF. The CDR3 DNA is TGTGCCAGCTCACCCCGACAGGGGGAGAACACTGAAGCTTTCTTT.

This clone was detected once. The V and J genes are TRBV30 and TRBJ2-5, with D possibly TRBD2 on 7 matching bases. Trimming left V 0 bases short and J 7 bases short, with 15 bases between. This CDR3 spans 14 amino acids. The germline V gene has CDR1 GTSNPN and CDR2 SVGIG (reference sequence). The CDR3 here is CAWSVGGEVGTQYF. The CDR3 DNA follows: TGTGCCTGGAGTGTAGGGGGGGAGGTGGGGACCCAGTACTTC. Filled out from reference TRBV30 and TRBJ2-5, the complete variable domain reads SQTIHQWPATLVQPVGSPLSLECTVEGTSNPNLYWYRQAAGRGLQLLFYSVGIGQISSEVPQNLSASRPQDRQFILSSKKLLLSDSGFYLCAWSVGGEVGTQYFGPGTRLLVL.

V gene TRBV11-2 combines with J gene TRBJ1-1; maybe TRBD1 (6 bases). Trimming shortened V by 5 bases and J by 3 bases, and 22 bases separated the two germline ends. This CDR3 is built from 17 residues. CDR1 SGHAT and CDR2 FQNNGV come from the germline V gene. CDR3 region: CASSTGNRGGTDTEAFF. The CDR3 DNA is TGTGCCAGCAGCACAGGGAATAGGGGGGGAACGGACACTGAAGCTTTCTTT.

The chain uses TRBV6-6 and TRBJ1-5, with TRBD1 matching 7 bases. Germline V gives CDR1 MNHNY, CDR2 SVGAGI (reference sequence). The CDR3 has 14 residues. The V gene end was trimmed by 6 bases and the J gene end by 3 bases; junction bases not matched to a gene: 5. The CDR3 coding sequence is TGTGCCAGCAGAACCGGACAGGACAATCAGCCCCAGCATTTT. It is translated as CASRTGQDNQPQHF.

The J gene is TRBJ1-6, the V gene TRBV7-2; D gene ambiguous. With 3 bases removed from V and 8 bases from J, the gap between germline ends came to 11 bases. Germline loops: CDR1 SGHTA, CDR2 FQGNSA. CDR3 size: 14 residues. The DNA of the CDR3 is TGTGCCAGCAGCTTTGTGGAGGGCGATTCACCCCTCCACTTT. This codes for CASSFVEGDSPLHF.

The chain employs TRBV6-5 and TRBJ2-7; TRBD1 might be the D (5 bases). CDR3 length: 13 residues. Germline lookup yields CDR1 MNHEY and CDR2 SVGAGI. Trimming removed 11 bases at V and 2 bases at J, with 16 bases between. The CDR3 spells CASGHSGAYEQYF. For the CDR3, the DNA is TGTGCCTCCGGACACTCTGGGGCCTACGAGCAGTACTTC.

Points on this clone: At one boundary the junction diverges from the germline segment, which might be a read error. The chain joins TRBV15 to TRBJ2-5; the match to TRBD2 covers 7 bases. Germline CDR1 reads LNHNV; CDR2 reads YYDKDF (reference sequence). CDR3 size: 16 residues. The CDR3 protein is CATSRSGGRVGETKYF. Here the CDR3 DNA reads TGTGCCACCAGCAGATCCGGGGGGAGAGTAGGGGAGACCAAGTACTTC.

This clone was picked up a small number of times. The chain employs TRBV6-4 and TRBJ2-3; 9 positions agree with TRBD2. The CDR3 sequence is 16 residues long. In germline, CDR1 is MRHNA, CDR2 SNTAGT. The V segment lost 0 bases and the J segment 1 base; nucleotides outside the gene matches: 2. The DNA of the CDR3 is TGTGCCAGCAGTGACTCCTCTAGCGGGGGCACAGATACGCAGTATTTT. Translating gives CASSDSSSGGTDTQYF.

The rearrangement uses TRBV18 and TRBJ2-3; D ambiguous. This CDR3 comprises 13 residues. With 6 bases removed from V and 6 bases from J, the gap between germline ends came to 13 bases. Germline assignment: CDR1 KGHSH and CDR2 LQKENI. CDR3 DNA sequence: TGTGCCAGCTCCCCGCCCGGTTTGGATACGCAGTATTTT. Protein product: CASSPPGLDTQYF. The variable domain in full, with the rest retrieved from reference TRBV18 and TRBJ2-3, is NAGVMQNPRHLVRRRGQEARLRCSPMKGHSHVYWYRQLPEEGLKFMVYLQKENIIDESGMPKERFSAEFPKEGPSILRIQQVVRGDSAAYFCASSPPGLDTQYFGPGTRLTVL.

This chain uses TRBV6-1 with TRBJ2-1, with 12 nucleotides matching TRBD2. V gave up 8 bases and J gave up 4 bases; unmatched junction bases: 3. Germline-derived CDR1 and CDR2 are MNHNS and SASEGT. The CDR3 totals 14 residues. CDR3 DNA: TGTGCCAGCCTGACTAGCGGGGGATACAATGAGCAGTTCTTC. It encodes CASLTSGGYNEQFF.

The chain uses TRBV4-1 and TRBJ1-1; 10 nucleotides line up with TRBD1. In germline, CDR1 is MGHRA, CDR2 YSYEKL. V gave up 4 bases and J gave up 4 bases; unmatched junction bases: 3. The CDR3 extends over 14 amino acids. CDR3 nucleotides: TGCGCCAGCAGCCCGACAGGGGGCGGCACTGAAGCTTTCTTT. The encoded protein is CASSPTGGGTEAFF.